This T cell receptor beta chain originates from a study of shared clonotypes between healthy human individuals. The method was immunoSEQ multiplex PCR; TCRdb's version includes in-frame clones alone and lacks a portion of them. Of approximately 460,000 clones in the sample, more than 70% were seen once. This CDR3 contains 15 residues. The V end lost 4 bases, the J end lost 1 base, and 14 bases lay between the germline ends. Germline assignment: CDR1 SGHNT and CDR2 YYREEE (reference sequence). The gene calls are TRBV5-4 and TRBJ1-1; D is unresolved. The sample consisted of PBMCs. The TCR was taken from a woman in her forties in good health. Some clones in this sample may be carry-over from other donors' samples. The CDR3 nucleotides are TGTGCCAGCAGCCGGGGAGGCAGTGCGAACACTGAAGCTTTCTTT. It yields the protein CASSRGGSANTEAFF. Drawing the rest from reference TRBV5-4 and TRBJ1-1, the complete variable domain is ETGVTQSPTHLIKTRGQQVTLRCSSQSGHNTVSWYQQALGQGPQFIFQYYREEENGRGNFPPRFSGLQFPNYSSELNVNALELDDSALYLCASSRGGSANTEAFFGQGTRLTVV.